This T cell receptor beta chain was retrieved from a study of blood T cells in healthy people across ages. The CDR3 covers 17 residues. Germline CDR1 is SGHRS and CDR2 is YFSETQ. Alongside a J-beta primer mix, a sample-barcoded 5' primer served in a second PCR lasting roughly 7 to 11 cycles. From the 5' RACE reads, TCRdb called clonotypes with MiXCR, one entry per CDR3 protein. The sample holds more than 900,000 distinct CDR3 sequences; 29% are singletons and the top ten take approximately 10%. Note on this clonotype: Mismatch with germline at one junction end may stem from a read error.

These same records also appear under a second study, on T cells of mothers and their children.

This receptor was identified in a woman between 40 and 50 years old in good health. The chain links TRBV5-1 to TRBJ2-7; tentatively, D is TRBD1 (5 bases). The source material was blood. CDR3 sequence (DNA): TGCGCCAGCAGCTTGGTGATCGCGACAGTGAGCTCCCACGAGCAGTACTTC. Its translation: CASSLVIATVSSHEQYF.